The 16 T cell receptor beta chains below all came from one sample that was sequenced in a study of shared clonotypes between healthy human individuals. Sequenced by immunoSEQ multiplex PCR; TCRdb stores in-frame clones only, minus some. The data show about 510,000 clones, 90% to 96% seen once. Sequencing input: naive CD4+ T cells sorted from blood. The subset here: CD45RA+ positively selected. The receptors were sampled from a woman in her 30s in good health.

This clone is a singleton in its sample. The chain has TRBV27 and TRBJ1-4; D is undetermined. The CDR3 loop spans 15 amino acids. Germline V gene sequence: CDR1 MNHEY, CDR2 SMNVEV (reference sequence). V lost 5 bases and J lost 7, with 17 bases in between. The CDR3 loop is CASSPSTGVVEKLFF. In DNA, the CDR3 is TGTGCCAGCAGTCCCTCAACCGGGGTCGTTGAAAAACTGTTTTTT. The full variable domain, rest sourced from reference TRBV27 and TRBJ1-4, is EAQVTQNPRYLITVTGKKLTVTCSQNMNHEYMSWYRQDPGLGLRQIYYSMNVEVTDKGDVPEGYKVSRKEKRNFPLILESPSPNQTSLYFCASSPSTGVVEKLFFGSGTQLSVL.

The chain links TRBV27 to TRBJ2-1; unclear D gene. V lost 4 bases and J 7 bases, leaving 17 bases between the germline ends. This CDR3 contains 15 residues. Germline V gene lookup returns CDR1 MNHEY and CDR2 SMNVEV (reference sequence). DNA of the CDR3: TGTGCCAGCAGTTCAGGTGGGAAAGGTAGGAATGAGCAGTTCTTC. Protein sequence: CASSSGGKGRNEQFF.

This clone was counted only a few times. The CDR3 bases are TGTGCCAGCACCACGGGGATCTATGGCTACACCTTC. Translation: CASTTGIYGYTF. This chain connects TRBV28 to TRBJ1-2; the D is unclear. This CDR3 comprises 12 residues. V shed 7 bases and J shed 4 bases, with 10 bases lying between them. Germline CDR1 is MDHEN and CDR2 is SYDVKM.

The chain uses TRBV18 and TRBJ2-7; D gene unclear. The germline V gene has CDR1 KGHSH and CDR2 LQKENI. This CDR3 spans 14 amino acids. V was trimmed by 2 bases and J by 1 base, leaving 9 bases between them. The CDR3 bases are TGTGCCAGCTCACCAGGAAGGGCGTCCTACGAGCAGTACTTC. Residues: CASSPGRASYEQYF.

This clone appeared once. V is TRBV7-3 and J is TRBJ1-2; TRBD1 matches 8 bases. CDR3 length: 15 residues. V was clipped by 6 bases and J by 4 bases; unmatched bases: 10. Per the germline V gene, CDR1 is SGHTA and CDR2 is FQGTGA. For the CDR3, the DNA is TGTGCCAGCAGACCGACAGGGGAGAATTTCTATGGCTACACCTTC. This sequence encodes CASRPTGENFYGYTF.

The chain recombines TRBV19 with TRBJ2-7; unclear D gene. CDR3 size: 16 residues. Between the trimmed V and J ends, which lost 5 bases and 3 bases, there was a span of 20 bases. Germline V gene lookup returns CDR1 LNHDA and CDR2 SQIVND (reference sequence). CDR3 residues: CASSEPAGRPIYEQYF. CDR3 nucleotide sequence: TGTGCCAGTAGTGAGCCGGCAGGACGTCCTATCTACGAGCAGTACTTC.

V and J are TRBV18 and TRBJ2-1; no reliable D call. Germline loops: CDR1 KGHSH, CDR2 LQKENI. The CDR3 runs to 15 residues. Trimming took off 1 base at V and 7 bases at J, with 14 bases between the two ends. CDR3 in amino acids: CASSPQLGVTNEQFF. The CDR3 region has the DNA TGTGCCAGCTCACCACAGCTTGGGGTGACAAATGAGCAGTTCTTC.

The V gene is TRBV11-2, the J gene TRBJ1-2, with D possibly TRBD1 on 5 matching bases. Trimming removed 3 bases from V and 3 bases from J, with 11 bases in between. The length of the CDR3 is 14 residues. Germline lookup yields CDR1 SGHAT and CDR2 FQNNGV. The CDR3 loop reads CASSLGGFYYGYTF. CDR3 coding DNA: TGTGCCAGCAGCTTGGGGGGTTTCTACTATGGCTACACCTTC.

The chain combines TRBV5-1 with TRBJ2-1; TRBD2 aligns across 13 bases. CDR3 length equals 18 residues. Germline CDR1 and CDR2: SGHRS and YFSETQ. With 3 bases clipped from V and 7 bases from J, the junction kept 13 bases outside the gene matches. CDR3 in amino acids: CASSSRRPLAGGPNEQFF. CDR3 sequence (DNA): TGCGCCAGCAGCTCCCGCCGTCCACTAGCGGGAGGGCCGAATGAGCAGTTCTTC.

The J gene is TRBJ1-5, the V gene TRBV5-1; D is unresolved. Trimming took off 3 bases at V and 0 bases at J, with 7 bases between the two ends. This CDR3 region has 14 residues. Germline V gene sequence: CDR1 SGHRS, CDR2 YFSETQ. CDR3 in DNA: TGCGCCAGCAGCTCGGACGGTAGCAATCAGCCCCAGCATTTT. Encoded protein: CASSSDGSNQPQHF.

J is TRBJ1-5 and V is TRBV28; 9 positions match TRBD1. The CDR3 spans 15 residues. With 4 bases clipped from V and 3 bases from J, the junction kept 4 bases outside the gene matches. CDR1 and CDR2 from the germline V gene are MDHEN and SYDVKM. The CDR3 region is CASSSSQGANQPQHF. The DNA of the CDR3 is TGTGCCAGCAGTTCCTCACAGGGGGCCAATCAGCCCCAGCATTTT. Variable domain in full (rest from reference TRBV28 and TRBJ1-5): DVKVTQSSRYLVKRTGEKVFLECVQDMDHENMFWYRQDPGLGLRLIYFSYDVKMKEKGDIPEGYSVSREKKERFSLILESASTNQTSMYLCASSSSQGANQPQHFGDGTRLSIL.

The CDR3 sequence: CASSLNSGTSGRGGELFF. In nucleotides, the CDR3 is TGTGCCAGCAGTCTAAACTCCGGGACTAGCGGGAGGGGCGGGGAGCTGTTTTTT. The chain uses TRBV27 and TRBJ2-2, with 16 bases lining up with TRBD2. The V segment lost 5 bases and the J segment 7 bases; nucleotides outside the gene matches: 10. This CDR3 has 18 amino acids. CDR1 and CDR2 from the germline V gene are MNHEY and SMNVEV (reference sequence).

This clone has just a few counts. The chain links TRBV2 to TRBJ2-7; the D is unclear. V lost 4 bases and J 0 bases, leaving 10 bases between the germline ends. Germline V gene data show CDR1 as SNHLY and CDR2 as FYNNEI. The CDR3 spans 14 residues. The CDR3 is CASSAGSLSYEQYF. The CDR3 DNA reads as TGTGCCAGCAGTGCGGGCAGCCTCTCCTACGAGCAGTACTTC.

The chain joins TRBV11-2 to TRBJ2-1; 9 nucleotides line up with TRBD2. Trimming cost V 7 bases and J 6 bases; bases outside gene matches: 10. Germline CDR1 is SGHAT and CDR2 is FQNNGV. The CDR3 totals 15 residues. As DNA, the CDR3 is TGTGCCAGCAACGTCGAGCGGGAGGCCCTCAATGAGCAGTTCTTC. This sequence encodes CASNVEREALNEQFF.

The chain combines TRBV2 with TRBJ1-1; D gene unclear. There are 10 residues in the CDR3. Germline CDR1 is SNHLY and CDR2 is FYNNEI. Deletions cut 4 bases from V and 7 bases from J, with 4 bases between. Here the CDR3 reads CASSGGEAFF. The DNA of the CDR3 is TGTGCCAGCAGTGGAGGTGAAGCTTTCTTT.

The chain uses TRBV13 and TRBJ2-7, with D unresolved. Germline V CDR1 and CDR2: PRHDT, FYEKMQ (reference sequence). The CDR3 consists of 16 residues. V lost 0 bases and J lost 0, with 12 bases in between. The CDR3 DNA sequence: TGTGCCAGCAGCTTAGGCCCGGGTATAATCTCCTACGAGCAGTACTTC. Translating it yields CASSLGPGIISYEQYF.